This T cell receptor beta chain was documented in a study of OX40 agonist ivuxolimab in advanced cancers. Study details: Patients got intravenous ivuxolimab at 0.01 to 10 mg/kg every 2 weeks. Those enrolled were less than 85% male, with a mean age of around 57 years and ages from about 20 to 90. Partial responses were seen in three patients, one with hepatocellular carcinoma and two with cutaneous melanoma.

Systemic immunosuppression or a history of autoimmune disease excluded patients. Assay used: immunoSEQ multiplex PCR; TCRdb lists only in-frame clones, some missing. The profile shows more than 45,000 clones, around 82% of them singletons. Trimming left V 2 bases short and J 7 bases short, with 12 bases between. The CDR3 totals 13 residues. Germline CDR1 and CDR2: SNHLY and FYNNEI. V gene TRBV2 combines with J gene TRBJ2-7; weak D call: TRBD1 (5 bases). Sample: CD4+ or CD8+ T cells sorted from blood, taken in a trial of the OX40 agonist ivuxolimab. The receptor comes from an adult with an advanced solid tumor such as melanoma, head and neck, liver or kidney cancer. The CDR3 bases are TGTGCCAGCAGTGAAAGGGGAAACGGAGAGCAGTACTTC. Translated: CASSERGNGEQYF.